One and the same sample provided the 17 T cell receptor beta chains below, sequenced in a study of blood T cell repertoires in COVID-19. The method was immunoSEQ multiplex PCR; TCRdb's version includes in-frame clones alone and lacks a portion of them. This table has fewer than 200,000 clones, roughly 85% appearing once. Sequences were obtained from peripheral blood. The receptors stem from a woman aged 55-70 years with acute or convalescent COVID-19.

The chain recombines TRBV4-1 with TRBJ2-5, with 7 bases matching TRBD1. This CDR3 has 19 residues. With 3 bases clipped from V and 1 base from J, the junction kept 17 bases outside the gene matches. Looked up from germline, CDR1 is MGHRA and CDR2 is YSYEKL. The CDR3 nucleotides read TGCGCCAGCAGCCAGGGTTTCAGGACAGGCAGCGCCACCCAAGAGACCCAGTACTTC. Its protein product is CASSQGFRTGSATQETQYF.

This chain uses TRBV30 with TRBJ1-5, with D tentatively TRBD1 (6 bases). The CDR3 extends over 13 amino acids. In germline, CDR1 is GTSNPN, CDR2 SVGIG (reference sequence). With 1 base removed from V and 7 bases from J, the gap between germline ends came to 11 bases. The CDR3 sequence is CAWSAGETQPQHF. CDR3 sequence (DNA): TGTGCCTGGAGTGCAGGGGAGACGCAGCCCCAGCATTTT.

This chain links TRBV29-1 with TRBJ1-2; possible D gene TRBD1, 5 bases. In germline, CDR1 is SQVTM, CDR2 ANQGSEA. Trimming removed 5 bases from V and 8 bases from J, with 18 bases in between. This CDR3 is 13 amino acids long. The CDR3 region is CSVRTPRDNGYTF. For the CDR3, the DNA is TGCAGCGTTAGAACCCCCAGGGATAACGGCTACACCTTC.

The chain recombines TRBV30 with TRBJ1-2; 9 bases fit TRBD1. Germline V gene sequence: CDR1 GTSNPN, CDR2 SVGIG (reference sequence). The CDR3 spans 14 residues. V lost 4 bases, J lost 4 bases, and 7 bases stayed unmatched. CDR3 amino acids: CAWKGQGTSYGYTF. The CDR3, as DNA: TGTGCCTGGAAAGGACAGGGGACTTCCTATGGCTACACCTTC.

The chain joins TRBV6-2 or TRBV6-3 to TRBJ2-1, with D possibly being TRBD2 (5 bases). The CDR3 is 15 amino acids. The V gene's germline CDR1 is MNHEY and CDR2 SVGEGT. Trimming removed 0 bases at V and 10 bases at J, with 16 bases between. The CDR3 DNA reads TGTGCCAGCAGTTACTCGATTGGGCGCAGCGGCGAGCAGTTCTTC. Its translation: CASSYSIGRSGEQFF.

The genes are TRBV28 and TRBJ1-2; 9 bases are shared with TRBD1. V shed 2 bases, J shed 4 bases, and the junction held 5 bases outside the gene matches. The germline gives CDR1 MDHEN, CDR2 SYDVKM. The length of the CDR3 is 15 residues. The CDR3 DNA is TGTGCCAGCAGTTTAGGTGGGACAGGGCTCTATGGCTACACCTTC. Translation: CASSLGGTGLYGYTF.

The V and J genes are TRBV25-1 and TRBJ1-6; D unclear. CDR3 length equals 13 residues. Germline loops: CDR1 MGHDK, CDR2 SYGVNS. V dropped 8 bases and J dropped 7 bases, with 12 bases sitting between them. In DNA form, the CDR3 reads TGTGCCAGCGAGGCAACCGCGAATTCACCCCTCCACTTT. Its translation is CASEATANSPLHF.

This sequence joins TRBV2 and TRBJ1-1, with D possibly matching TRBD1 (6 bases). The CDR3 spans 15 residues. V was trimmed by 6 bases and J by 6 bases, leaving 20 bases between them. CDR1 and CDR2 (germline): SNHLY, FYNNEI. The CDR3 loop is CASSPLPGGRSEAFF. The CDR3 DNA sequence: TGTGCCAGCAGCCCTCTTCCGGGGGGGCGTTCTGAAGCTTTCTTT.

CDR3 residues: CASSQGRSAGGWETQYF. The CDR3 DNA sequence: TGTGCCAGCAGCCAAGGTCGGTCGGCGGGAGGGTGGGAGACCCAGTACTTC. The gene calls are TRBV14 and TRBJ2-5, with TRBD2 identical over 9 bases. Per germline, CDR1 SGHDN and CDR2 FVKESK. The CDR3 spans 17 residues. J lost 5 bases, V lost 1 base, and 11 bases had no gene match.

V and J are TRBV6-5 and TRBJ2-2; 13 positions match TRBD2. V lost 4 bases, J lost 6 bases, and 5 bases stayed unmatched. The CDR3 loop spans 16 amino acids. From germline, CDR1 is MNHEY and CDR2 SVGAGI. CDR3 amino acids: CASSSGTSGTAGELFF. As DNA, the CDR3 is TGTGCCAGCAGTTCCGGGACTAGCGGGACCGCCGGGGAGCTGTTTTTT.

This chain connects TRBV18 to TRBJ1-2, with a tentative D call TRBD1 (5 bases). Trimming shortened V by 0 bases and J by 7 bases, and 15 bases separated the two germline ends. This CDR3 comprises 15 residues. The germline V gene has CDR1 KGHSH and CDR2 LQKENI. The CDR3 DNA reads TGTGCCAGCTCACCACCGTCCGGGGGTGGGTCTGGCTACACCTTC. The encoded protein is CASSPPSGGGSGYTF.

This chain uses TRBV4-1 with TRBJ2-2, with D possibly being TRBD1 (5 bases). Germline V gene data show CDR1 as MGHRA and CDR2 as YSYEKL. The CDR3 spans 18 residues. V lost 0 bases to trimming and J lost 4 bases, with 18 bases between them. CDR3 loop: CASSQEGMGPVSTGELFF. The DNA of the CDR3 is TGCGCCAGCAGCCAAGAGGGTATGGGGCCCGTGAGCACCGGGGAGCTGTTTTTT.

This clone was recorded a few times. The V and J genes are TRBV20-1 and TRBJ2-7; no clear D. CDR3 length: 11 amino acids. In germline, CDR1 is DFQATT, CDR2 SNEGSKA (reference sequence). The germline V and J ends were trimmed by 3 bases and 1 base, with 4 bases remaining between them. This CDR3 is CSASRSYEQYF. The CDR3 nucleotides are TGCAGTGCTAGCCGGTCCTACGAGCAGTACTTC.

The chain is built from TRBV10-2 and TRBJ1-5; TRBD1 aligns across 8 bases. Per germline, CDR1 WSHSY and CDR2 SAAADI. The CDR3 is 14 amino acids. V gave up 6 bases and J gave up 3 bases; unmatched junction bases: 4. CDR3 nucleotide sequence: TGCGCCAGCAGCTCCCAGGGGGCCAATCAGCCCCAGCATTTT. Encoded protein: CASSSQGANQPQHF.

Here the CDR3 DNA reads TGTGCCAGTAGTATTCAGGACAACCAAGAGACCCAGTACTTC. Its translation is CASSIQDNQETQYF. The rearrangement uses TRBV19 and TRBJ2-5, with D possibly matching TRBD1 (5 bases). The CDR3 sequence is 14 residues long. The germline gives CDR1 LNHDA, CDR2 SQIVND (reference sequence). V was clipped by 3 bases and J by 0 bases, with 8 bases between them.

The table lists this clone with many counts. The V call is TRBV5-1, the J call TRBJ2-7, with D maybe TRBD1 (6 bases). The germline V gene encodes CDR1 SGHRS and CDR2 YFSETQ. CDR3 size: 14 residues. V lost 4 bases and J 2 bases, leaving 13 bases between the germline ends. The CDR3 is CASSPSTGTYEQYF. In nucleotides, the CDR3 is TGCGCCAGCAGCCCATCGACAGGCACCTACGAGCAGTACTTC.

The V gene is TRBV7-6, the J gene TRBJ2-7; D perhaps matches TRBD1 (5 bases). V was clipped by 5 bases and J by 2 bases, with 13 bases between them. Germline V gene sequence: CDR1 SGHVS, CDR2 FNYEAQ. CDR3 length: 14 amino acids. CDR3 protein: CASSRGHATYEQYF. CDR3 in DNA: TGTGCCAGCAGCCGCGGACATGCCACCTACGAGCAGTACTTC.